The 17 T cell receptor beta chains below all came from one sample that was sequenced in a study of cytomegalovirus exposure and HLA in healthy donors. Amplification used 60 Vbeta primers and 13 Jbeta primers. Generated by immunoSEQ multiplex PCR, the TCRdb table keeps only in-frame clones and is missing some. Here the sample spans fewer than 200,000 clones, roughly 80% being singletons. The sequenced sample consisted of PBMCs. The receptors originated from a woman aged 18-29 years in good health and CMV-seronegative.

This chain uses TRBV7-3 with TRBJ2-5; D possibly corresponds to TRBD2 (5 bases). The CDR3 totals 15 residues. With 1 base removed from V and 5 bases from J, the gap between germline ends came to 14 bases. Germline assignment: CDR1 SGHTA and CDR2 FQGTGA. CDR3 protein: CASSLMVSTGETQYF. CDR3 in DNA: TGTGCCAGCAGCTTAATGGTATCGACGGGGGAGACCCAGTACTTC.

This clone was seen a few times. The chain links TRBV4-1 to TRBJ2-3, with 8 bases aligning to TRBD2. The CDR3 sequence is 15 residues long. The ends lost 7 bases at V and 0 bases at J; junction bases unmatched: 6. Germline V gene data show CDR1 as MGHRA and CDR2 as YSYEKL. DNA for the CDR3: TGCGCCAGCAAACAGCGGGAGTCTAGCACAGATACGCAGTATTTT. It codes for CASKQRESSTDTQYF.

The chain is built from TRBV18 and TRBJ2-3, with TRBD2 identical over 15 bases. This CDR3 is built from 16 residues. Germline CDR1 reads KGHSH; CDR2 reads LQKENI. V gave up 3 bases and J gave up 3 bases; unmatched junction bases: 1. CDR3 sequence: CASSPGLAGGTDTQYF. CDR3 coding DNA: TGTGCCAGCTCACCGGGACTAGCGGGGGGAACAGATACGCAGTATTTT.

This clone has more than one count but fewer than ten. The chain employs TRBV5-1 and TRBJ1-2; 9 positions match TRBD1. Trimming removed 0 bases from V and 8 bases from J; junction bases left unmatched: 2. The CDR3 loop spans 13 amino acids. Germline V gene data show CDR1 as SGHRS and CDR2 as YFSETQ. The CDR3 nucleotides are TGCGCCAGCAGCTTGGAGACAGGGGGAGGCTACACCTTC. Translation gives CASSLETGGGYTF.

DNA of the CDR3: TGTGCCAGCTCACCGTTAGCGGGAGGCCGGGAGACCCAGTACTTC. Encoded protein: CASSPLAGGRETQYF. The chain carries TRBV18 and TRBJ2-5, with 10 positions matching TRBD2. V lost 3 bases and J lost 5; bases outside the gene matches: 6. Germline V lookup: CDR1 KGHSH, CDR2 LQKENI. The CDR3 has 15 residues.

DNA of the CDR3: TGCGCCAGCAGCCAATTTCACGGGACAGAGTTTAATCAGCCCCAGCATTTT. It codes for CASSQFHGTEFNQPQHF. The chain links TRBV4-1 to TRBJ1-5; 7 bases agree with TRBD1. The CDR3 spans 17 residues. Germline V lookup: CDR1 MGHRA, CDR2 YSYEKL. The ends lost 2 bases at V and 4 bases at J; junction bases unmatched: 11.

This chain links TRBV7-8 with TRBJ1-1; D is uncertain. In germline, CDR1 is SGHVS, CDR2 FQNEAQ. This CDR3 region has 14 residues. The V gene lost 2 bases and the J gene lost 1 base, with 8 bases spanning the gap. CDR3 in amino acids: CASSLLSQNTEAFF. The CDR3 coding sequence is TGTGCCAGCAGCTTACTAAGTCAGAACACTGAAGCTTTCTTT.

This clone was detected a few times. This chain links TRBV5-6 with TRBJ2-3; 9 nucleotides line up with TRBD2. The CDR3 contains 16 residues. J lost 6 bases, V lost 2 bases, and 10 bases had no gene match. In germline, CDR1 is SGHDT, CDR2 YYEEEE. CDR3 sequence reads: CASSLATSGGGDTQYF. The CDR3, as DNA: TGTGCCAGCAGCTTAGCGACTAGCGGAGGGGGGGATACGCAGTATTTT. Full variable domain (remainder filled in from reference TRBV5-6 and TRBJ2-3): DAGVTQSPTHLIKTRGQQVTLRCSPKSGHDTVSWYQQALGQGPQFIFQYYEEEERQRGNFPDRFSGHQFPNYSSELNVNALLLGDSALYLCASSLATSGGGDTQYFGPGTRLTVL.

The chain links TRBV12-2 to TRBJ1-2. TRBV12-2 is noted as a pseudogene. The CDR3 is made up of 10 amino acids. The CDR3 is CASRSSGYTF. The CDR3 nucleotides read TGTGCAAGTCGGAGTTCTGGCTACACCTTC.

This clone was observed a few times. The CDR3 loop reads CASSFSGRGKEQYF. Written as DNA, the CDR3 is TGCGCCAGCAGCTTTAGCGGGAGAGGAAAAGAGCAGTACTTC. This chain connects TRBV5-1 to TRBJ2-7; TRBD2 matches at 9 bases. V lost 2 bases and J lost 7; bases outside the gene matches: 7. The germline gives CDR1 SGHRS, CDR2 YFSETQ. This CDR3 contains 14 residues.

The CDR3, as DNA: TGTGCCAGCAGCTCTTACAGCGGGACTCACAATGAGCAGTTCTTC. Translated, it gives CASSSYSGTHNEQFF. The chain combines TRBV7-3 with TRBJ2-1, with 7 bases matching TRBD2. CDR3 length equals 15 residues. J was trimmed by 5 bases and V by 4 bases; bases with no gene match: 8. The germline CDR1 and CDR2 sequences are SGHTA and FQGTGA.

V and J are TRBV4-3 and TRBJ1-5; D may be TRBD1 (6 bases). In germline, CDR1 is LGHNA, CDR2 YSLEER. Trimming cost V 0 bases and J 4 bases, with 10 bases left between them. The CDR3 has 15 amino acids. DNA for the CDR3: TGCGCCAGCAGCCAAGAAGGGGGATTGAATCAGCCCCAGCATTTT. This gives the protein CASSQEGGLNQPQHF.

The gene calls are TRBV6-6 and TRBJ1-2, with 9 positions matching TRBD1. V gave up 6 bases and J gave up 0 bases; unmatched junction bases: 8. This CDR3 is built from 16 residues. Germline V lookup: CDR1 MNHNY, CDR2 SVGAGI (reference sequence). CDR3 nucleotides: TGTGCCAGCAGACTGGATCGGACAGGGGCTAACTATGGCTACACCTTC. Its translation is CASRLDRTGANYGYTF.

The rearrangement joins TRBV6-5 to TRBJ2-7; perhaps TRBD2 as D (5 bases). Germline loops: CDR1 MNHEY, CDR2 SVGAGI. This CDR3 has 14 amino acids. Trimming shortened V by 0 bases and J by 8 bases, and 14 bases separated the two germline ends. CDR3 sequence reads: CASSYSRSGAKQYF. CDR3 sequence (DNA): TGTGCCAGCAGTTACTCGAGAAGCGGAGCTAAGCAGTACTTC.

The CDR3 nucleotides are TGTGCCAGCAGCACACAGACAGGGGGCTCTGGAAACACCATATATTTT. Translated: CASSTQTGGSGNTIYF. The rearrangement joins TRBV5-5 to TRBJ1-3, with TRBD1 matching 9 bases. The CDR3 sequence is 16 residues long. The J segment lost 0 bases and the V segment lost 4 bases, leaving 5 bases of the junction unmatched. CDR1 is SGHKS and CDR2 is YYEKEE in the germline V gene (reference sequence).

The rearrangement uses TRBV28 and TRBJ2-7; 7 bases align to TRBD1. The junction had 14 bases not matched to a gene; V was cut back by 4 bases and J by 2 bases. The CDR3 spans 17 residues. The germline V gene has CDR1 MDHEN and CDR2 SYDVKM. CDR3 DNA: TGTGCCAGCAGTTCTCACAGGGGCAAAGGTAGGGCCTACGAGCAGTACTTC. Translating gives CASSSHRGKGRAYEQYF. The whole variable domain, remainder taken from reference TRBV28 and TRBJ2-7, is DVKVTQSSRYLVKRTGEKVFLECVQDMDHENMFWYRQDPGLGLRLIYFSYDVKMKEKGDIPEGYSVSREKKERFSLILESASTNQTSMYLCASSSHRGKGRAYEQYFGPGTRLTVT.

The chain has TRBV6-5 and TRBJ1-6; 8 positions match TRBD1. CDR3 size: 15 residues. V gave up 0 bases and J gave up 8 bases; unmatched junction bases: 3. In germline, CDR1 is MNHEY, CDR2 SVGAGI. The CDR3 loop is CASSYSTGVDSPLHF. The CDR3 DNA follows: TGTGCCAGCAGTTACTCGACAGGGGTGGATTCACCCCTCCACTTT.